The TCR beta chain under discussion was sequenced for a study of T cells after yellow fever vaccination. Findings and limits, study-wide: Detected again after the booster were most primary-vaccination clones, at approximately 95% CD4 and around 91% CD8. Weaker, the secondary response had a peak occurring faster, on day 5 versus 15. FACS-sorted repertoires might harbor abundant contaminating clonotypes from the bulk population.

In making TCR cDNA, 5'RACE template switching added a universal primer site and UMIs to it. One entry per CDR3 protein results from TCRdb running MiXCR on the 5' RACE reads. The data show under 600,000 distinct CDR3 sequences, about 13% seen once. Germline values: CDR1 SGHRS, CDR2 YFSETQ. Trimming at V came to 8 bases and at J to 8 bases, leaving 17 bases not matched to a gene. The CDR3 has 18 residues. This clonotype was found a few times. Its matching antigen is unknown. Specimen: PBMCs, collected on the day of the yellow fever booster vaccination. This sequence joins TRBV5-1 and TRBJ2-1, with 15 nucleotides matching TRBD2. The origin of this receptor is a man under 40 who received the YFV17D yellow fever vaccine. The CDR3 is CASKKGLAGGPNGDEQFF. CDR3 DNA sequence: TGCGCCAGTAAAAAGGGACTAGCGGGAGGCCCAAATGGGGATGAGCAGTTCTTC.